The present T cell receptor (beta chain) was sequenced within a study of response to subunit inactivated influenza vaccine. Overall study findings and caveats: Each seasonal influenza vaccination recruits few new T cells, the authors suggested.

TCRdb independently ran MiXCR on the RT-PCR reads; one entry per CDR3 protein. The table has 500,000 to 750,000 distinct CDR3 sequences, about 15% seen once; the top ten hold around 10%. This clonotype was detected only a few times. The antigen remains undetermined. The sample here was PBMCs from blood, taken about 11 days after vaccination. The receptor was isolated from a man aged 45-65 years who received an inactivated influenza vaccine.

The DNA of the CDR3 is TGCAGCGTCTCCAGGGCCTACGAGCAGTACTTC. This translates into CSVSRAYEQYF. The chain links TRBV29-1 to TRBJ2-7; D may be TRBD1 (5 bases). The germline V gene encodes CDR1 SQVTM and CDR2 ANQGSEA. Trimming took off 6 bases at V and 2 bases at J, with 8 bases between the two ends. There are 11 residues in the CDR3.